This record covers a single TCR beta chain. The sample belongs to a study of blood T cell repertoires in COVID-19. About the study: Acute-phase and convalescent COVID-19 samples originated in the United States, Italy and Spain.

Enrolled through a virtual design, the participants were between about 18 and 100 years of age and came from about two dozen US areas. Assignment of participants to cohorts was predicated upon participant-reported clinical history. Two negative PCRs, clearance, or symptom resolution characterized the recovered Cohort 3 donors. Clones were read by immunoSEQ multiplex PCR, and TCRdb kept only the in-frame ones, dropping some. Among over 200,000 clones listed, 70% to 90% were seen once. Germline lookup yields CDR1 SGHVS and CDR2 FNYEAQ. The CDR3 spans 15 residues. V lost 5 bases, J lost 5 bases, and 11 bases stayed unmatched.

This clonotype was obtained from a young man who had recovered from COVID-19. The rearrangement links TRBV7-6 to TRBJ2-7; 8 positions match TRBD2. The sequencing input was PBMCs or T cells enriched from blood (not recorded which). DNA for the CDR3: TGTGCCAGCAGCCCTCGCGCGGGGGGAAGAAACGAGCAGTACTTC. Residues: CASSPRAGGRNEQYF.